Presented here are 23 T cell receptor beta chains from one specimen sequenced in a study of T-cell memory formation after mild COVID-19. A single record per CDR3 protein comes from TCRdb applying MiXCR to the 5' RACE reads. The table includes 200,000 to 250,000 distinct CDR3 sequences, about 15% detected once. What was sequenced was PBMCs or a T cell subset sorted from them (not recorded which). Receptors originate from a man younger than 30 who had mild COVID-19 (a few samples of this study predate the infection). Cell type and time point are not known.

This clonotype was seen more than once but under ten times. The genes are TRBV7-2 and TRBJ1-2; D is uncertain. CDR1 SGHTA and CDR2 FQGNSA come from the germline V gene. The CDR3 covers 14 residues. V lost 3 bases to trimming and J lost 4 bases, with 12 bases between them. CDR3 DNA: TGTGCCAGCAGCTTTAGGCCAGCATCCTATGGCTACACCTTC. Translating gives CASSFRPASYGYTF.

This clonotype turned up a few times. The gene calls are TRBV6-2 or TRBV6-3 and TRBJ1-5, with D unresolved. The CDR3 is 14 amino acids. Germline V gene sequence: CDR1 MNHEY, CDR2 SVGEGT. V was cut by 6 bases and J by 0 bases, with 9 bases left in between. The CDR3 here is CASRGIYSNQPQHF. CDR3 DNA: TGTGCCAGCAGGGGAATATATAGCAATCAGCCCCAGCATTTT.

The chain couples TRBV19 to TRBJ1-1, with D hard to call. Trimming shortened V by 3 bases and J by 1 base, and 12 bases separated the two germline ends. The length of the CDR3 is 15 residues. Germline lookup yields CDR1 LNHDA and CDR2 SQIVND (reference sequence). CDR3 coding DNA: TGTGCCAGTAGTATTACGGCCCGGAAGAACACTGAAGCTTTCTTT. This codes for CASSITARKNTEAFF.

This clonotype has only a few counts. V gene TRBV2 combines with J gene TRBJ1-1; no clear D. Trimming removed 6 bases at V and 3 bases at J, with 11 bases between. CDR3 length: 13 residues. Germline V gives CDR1 SNHLY, CDR2 FYNNEI. CDR3 nucleotide sequence: TGTGCCAGCAGCACCGACGGCGACACTGAAGCTTTCTTT. Protein: CASSTDGDTEAFF.

The chain links TRBV28 to TRBJ2-7; 9 nucleotides line up with TRBD1. Germline lookup yields CDR1 MDHEN and CDR2 SYDVKM. This CDR3 comprises 14 residues. The junction had 8 bases not matched to a gene; V was cut back by 6 bases and J by 5 bases. CDR3 nucleotides: TGTGCCAGCAGCGGAGGACAGGGGATTCACGAGCAGTACGTC. Its translation: CASSGGQGIHEQYV.

This chain links TRBV5-6 with TRBJ1-2; 7 bases are shared with TRBD1. The CDR3 contains 15 residues. Losses at the gene ends were 4 bases for V and 5 bases for J; bases not matched to a gene: 11. Per germline, CDR1 SGHDT and CDR2 YYEEEE. CDR3 sequence reads: CASSRGTAVFYGYTF. Written as DNA, the CDR3 is TGTGCCAGCAGCCGTGGGACAGCTGTATTTTATGGCTACACCTTC.

This clonotype was found a few times. The chain links TRBV5-4 to TRBJ2-1; D possibly matches TRBD1 or TRBD2 (6 bases each). This CDR3 is 16 amino acids long. Germline V lookup: CDR1 SGHNT, CDR2 YYREEE (reference sequence). The V and J ends lost 6 bases and 10 bases respectively, with 26 bases between them. The DNA of the CDR3 is TGTGCCAGCACACCCTGGTTAGGGGGGCGGCGTCCGGAGCAGTTCTTC. The encoded protein is CASTPWLGGRRPEQFF.

This sequence joins TRBV6-2 or TRBV6-3 and TRBJ2-1, with D hard to call. Germline V gives CDR1 MNHEY, CDR2 SVGEGT. V was pared by 0 bases and J by 4 bases, with 10 bases between. There are 15 residues in the CDR3. This CDR3 reads CASSYSGKRYNEQFF. The CDR3 DNA reads as TGTGCCAGCAGTTACTCGGGGAAAAGGTACAATGAGCAGTTCTTC.

This clonotype has only a few counts. The chain employs TRBV18 and TRBJ1-1; unclear D gene. The CDR3 sequence is 13 residues long. CDR1 and CDR2 from the germline V gene are KGHSH and LQKENI. Trimming cost V 3 bases and J 6 bases, with 11 bases left between them. CDR3 sequence reads: CASSPQPRAEAFF. The DNA for the CDR3 is TGTGCCAGCTCACCTCAACCACGGGCTGAAGCTTTCTTT.

This clonotype showed up just a few times. This chain links TRBV7-9 with TRBJ1-6; D gene uncertain. The V and J ends lost 2 bases and 7 bases respectively, with 12 bases between them. Germline assignment: CDR1 SEHNR and CDR2 FQNEAQ (reference sequence). This CDR3 spans 15 amino acids. The CDR3 nucleotides read TGTGCCAGCAGCTTACACTCGGACGGGAATTCACCCCTCCACTTT. This codes for CASSLHSDGNSPLHF.

The V gene is TRBV5-4, the J gene TRBJ2-3; 7 bases are shared with TRBD1. J was trimmed by 2 bases and V by 3 bases; bases with no gene match: 3. This CDR3 contains 14 residues. The germline V gene has CDR1 SGHNT and CDR2 YYREEE (reference sequence). This CDR3 reads CASSSGQPTDTQYF. CDR3 sequence (DNA): TGTGCCAGCAGCTCGGGACAGCCCACAGATACGCAGTATTTT.

The genes are TRBV7-2 and TRBJ2-7, with D perhaps matching TRBD1 (6 bases). The CDR3 totals 15 residues. Germline loops: CDR1 SGHTA, CDR2 FQGNSA. V was clipped by 4 bases and J by 2 bases, with 15 bases between them. The CDR3 DNA sequence: TGTGCCAGCAGCTCCCGCTCCAGGGGCCCCTACGAGCAGTACTTC. This translates into CASSSRSRGPYEQYF.

This rearrangement joins TRBV28 to TRBJ2-3; 10 nucleotides match TRBD2. The germline CDR1 and CDR2 sequences are MDHEN and SYDVKM. The CDR3 has 14 residues. Trimming cost V 5 bases and J 4 bases; bases outside gene matches: 3. The CDR3 protein is CASSKAGGADTQYF. Here the CDR3 DNA reads TGTGCCAGCAGTAAAGCGGGGGGGGCAGATACGCAGTATTTT. Full variable domain (outside the CDR3, taken from reference TRBV28 and TRBJ2-3): DVKVTQSSRYLVKRTGEKVFLECVQDMDHENMFWYRQDPGLGLRLIYFSYDVKMKEKGDIPEGYSVSREKKERFSLILESASTNQTSMYLCASSKAGGADTQYFGPGTRLTVL.

Concerning this clonotype: The junction departs from the called germline gene at one end, perhaps through a read error. J is TRBJ2-5 and V is TRBV5-1; TRBD1 matches at 8 bases. Germline V gives CDR1 SGHRS, CDR2 YFSETQ. CDR3 size: 15 residues. CDR3 sequence (DNA): TGCGCCAGCAGATTTCCGCAGGTTTCAGGGGGCAAAGTGAGCTTC. This codes for CASRFPQVSGGKVSF.

As DNA, the CDR3 is TGTGCCAGCAGTTTATCAGTAGGGAGAGTCGGAAATTATGGCTACACCTTC. This codes for CASSLSVGRVGNYGYTF. The chain is built from TRBV12-3 or TRBV12-4 and TRBJ1-2; D ambiguous. The CDR3 runs to 17 residues. V was cut by 2 bases and J by 5 bases, with 21 bases left in between.

This clonotype turned up a few times. V gene TRBV6-5 combines with J gene TRBJ2-3; D is undetermined. The CDR3 length is 13 residues. The V gene lost 8 bases and the J gene lost 3 bases, with 12 bases spanning the gap. Germline V gives CDR1 MNHEY, CDR2 SVGAGI. The CDR3 loop reads CASLDPGTDTQYF. Written as DNA, the CDR3 is TGTGCCAGCCTGGACCCTGGGACAGATACGCAGTATTTT.

Comment on this clonotype: A clone one base away is much larger, so this may be a read error. The gene calls are TRBV2 and TRBJ2-3; 7 bases align to TRBD2. V lost 7 bases, J lost 2 bases, and 6 bases stayed unmatched. Germline assignment: CDR1 SNHLY and CDR2 FYNNEI. The CDR3 is 14 amino acids. The CDR3 DNA follows: TGTGCCAGCAATAGCGGGCCCATCACAGATACGCAGTATTTT. Encoded protein: CASNSGPITDTQYF.

This chain joins TRBV5-1 and TRBJ2-2; D is unclear. Trimming removed 5 bases at V and 2 bases at J, with 13 bases between. The CDR3 is made up of 15 amino acids. From germline, CDR1 is SGHRS and CDR2 YFSETQ. DNA for the CDR3: TGCGCCAGCAGTACCAATGGAGCTAACACCGGGGAGCTGTTTTTT. Protein: CASSTNGANTGELFF.

This clonotype showed up just a few times. The V and J genes are TRBV7-2 and TRBJ2-1; 9 bases fit TRBD2. Trimming cost V 1 base and J 12 bases; bases outside gene matches: 7. This CDR3 contains 14 residues. Looked up from germline, CDR1 is SGHTA and CDR2 is FQGNSA. The CDR3 loop is CASSLVAGAEGQFF. The CDR3 bases are TGTGCCAGCAGCTTAGTAGCGGGGGCCGAGGGGCAGTTCTTC.

This clonotype showed up many times. V and J are TRBV5-1 and TRBJ2-3, with D perhaps TRBD1 or TRBD2 (5 bases each). The length of the CDR3 is 13 residues. Trimming pared 4 bases from V and 5 bases from J, leaving 11 bases between. Germline V CDR1 and CDR2: SGHRS, YFSETQ. The DNA of the CDR3 is TGCGCCAGCAGCACTCCGAGGGGAGATACGCAGTATTTT. This encodes CASSTPRGDTQYF.

This chain links TRBV6-5 with TRBJ2-5; tentative D call: TRBD1 (7 bases). This CDR3 has 13 amino acids. Trimming pared 9 bases from V and 3 bases from J, leaving 14 bases between. Germline CDR1 is MNHEY and CDR2 is SVGAGI. The CDR3 DNA reads TGTGCCAGTCATTTCAGGGGGGAAGAGACCCAGTACTTC. Protein product: CASHFRGEETQYF.

V gene TRBV7-2 combines with J gene TRBJ2-1; TRBD1 matches 9 bases. The V and J ends lost 5 bases and 6 bases, in that order; junction bases with no gene match: 2. CDR1 SGHTA and CDR2 FQGNSA come from the germline V gene. The CDR3 has 13 amino acids. The CDR3 DNA sequence: TGTGCCAGCAGCCCGGACAGGGGCAATGAGCAGTTCTTC. This sequence encodes CASSPDRGNEQFF.

Ten or more counts support this clonotype. This chain joins TRBV5-6 and TRBJ1-1, with 8 bases identical to TRBD1. Germline V lookup: CDR1 SGHDT, CDR2 YYEEEE. This CDR3 is 13 amino acids long. J gave up 6 bases and V 6 bases, and 7 bases lay outside the gene matches. The CDR3: CASTGQGAAEAFF. The CDR3 bases are TGTGCCAGCACCGGACAGGGTGCGGCTGAAGCTTTCTTT.